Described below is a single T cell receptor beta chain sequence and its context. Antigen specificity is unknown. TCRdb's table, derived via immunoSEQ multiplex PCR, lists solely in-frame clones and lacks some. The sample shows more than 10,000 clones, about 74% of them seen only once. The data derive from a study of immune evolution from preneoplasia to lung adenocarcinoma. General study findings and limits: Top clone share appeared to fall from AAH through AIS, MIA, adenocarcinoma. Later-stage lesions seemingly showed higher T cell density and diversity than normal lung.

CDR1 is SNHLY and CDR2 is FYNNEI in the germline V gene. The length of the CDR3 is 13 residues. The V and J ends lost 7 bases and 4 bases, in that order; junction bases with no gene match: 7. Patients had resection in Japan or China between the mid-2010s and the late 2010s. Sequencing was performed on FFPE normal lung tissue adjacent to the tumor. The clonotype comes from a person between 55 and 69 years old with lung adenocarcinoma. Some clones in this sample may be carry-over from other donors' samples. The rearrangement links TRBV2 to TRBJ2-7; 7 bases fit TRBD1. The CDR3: CASTRGQSYEQYF. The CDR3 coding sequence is TGTGCCAGCACCCGGGGACAGTCGTACGAGCAGTACTTC. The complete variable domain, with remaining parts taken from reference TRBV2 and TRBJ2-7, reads EPEVTQTPSHQVTQMGQEVILRCVPISNHLYFYWYRQILGQKVEFLVSFYNNEISEKSEIFDDQFSVERPDGSNFTLKIRSTKLEDSAMYFCASTRGQSYEQYFGPGTRLTVT.